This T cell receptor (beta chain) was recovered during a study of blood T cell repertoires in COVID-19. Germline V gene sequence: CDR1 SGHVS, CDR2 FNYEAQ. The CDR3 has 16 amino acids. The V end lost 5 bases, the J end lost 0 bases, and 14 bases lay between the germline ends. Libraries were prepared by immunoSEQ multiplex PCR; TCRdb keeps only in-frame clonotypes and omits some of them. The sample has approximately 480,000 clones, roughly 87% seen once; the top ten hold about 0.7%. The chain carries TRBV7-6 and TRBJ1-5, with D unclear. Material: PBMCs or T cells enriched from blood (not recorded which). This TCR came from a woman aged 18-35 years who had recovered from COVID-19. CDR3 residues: CASSPLGGTSNQPQHF. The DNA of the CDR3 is TGTGCCAGCAGCCCCCTAGGTGGAACTAGCAATCAGCCCCAGCATTTT.